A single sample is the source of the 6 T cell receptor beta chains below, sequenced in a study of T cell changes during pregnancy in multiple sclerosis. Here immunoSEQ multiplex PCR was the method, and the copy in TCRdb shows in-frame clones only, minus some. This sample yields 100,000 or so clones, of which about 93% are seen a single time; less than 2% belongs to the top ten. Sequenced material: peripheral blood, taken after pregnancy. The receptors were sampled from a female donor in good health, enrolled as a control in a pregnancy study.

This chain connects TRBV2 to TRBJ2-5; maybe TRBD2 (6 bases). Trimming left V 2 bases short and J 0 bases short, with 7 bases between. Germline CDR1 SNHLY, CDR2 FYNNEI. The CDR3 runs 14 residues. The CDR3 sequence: CASSERTNQETQYF. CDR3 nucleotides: TGTGCCAGCAGTGAAAGGACTAACCAAGAGACCCAGTACTTC. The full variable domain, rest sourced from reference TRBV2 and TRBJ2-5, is EPEVTQTPSHQVTQMGQEVILRCVPISNHLYFYWYRQILGQKVEFLVSFYNNEISEKSEIFDDQFSVERPDGSNFTLKIRSTKLEDSAMYFCASSERTNQETQYFGPGTRLLVL.

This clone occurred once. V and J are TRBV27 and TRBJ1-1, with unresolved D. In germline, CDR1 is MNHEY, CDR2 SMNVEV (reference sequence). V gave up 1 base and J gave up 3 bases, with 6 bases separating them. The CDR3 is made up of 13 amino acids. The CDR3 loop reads CASSLWPDTEAFF. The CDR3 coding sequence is TGTGCCAGCAGTTTATGGCCAGACACTGAAGCTTTCTTT.

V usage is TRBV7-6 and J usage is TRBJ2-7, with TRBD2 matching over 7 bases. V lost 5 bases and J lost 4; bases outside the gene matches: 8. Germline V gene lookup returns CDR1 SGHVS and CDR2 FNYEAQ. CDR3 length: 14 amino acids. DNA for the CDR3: TGTGCCAGCAGCGAGCGGGGATCAATATACGAGCAGTACTTC. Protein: CASSERGSIYEQYF. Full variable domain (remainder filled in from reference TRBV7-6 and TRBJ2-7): GAGVSQSPRYKVTKRGQDVALRCDPISGHVSLYWYRQALGQGPEFLTYFNYEAQQDKSGLPNDRFSAERPEGSISTLTIQRTEQRDSAMYRCASSERGSIYEQYFGPGTRLTVT.

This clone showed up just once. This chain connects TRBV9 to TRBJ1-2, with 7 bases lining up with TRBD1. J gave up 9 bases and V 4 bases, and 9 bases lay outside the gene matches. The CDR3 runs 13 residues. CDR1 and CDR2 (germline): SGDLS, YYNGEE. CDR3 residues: CASSLPGQYRYTF. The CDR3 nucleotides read TGTGCCAGCAGCTTACCGGGACAGTACCGCTACACCTTC.

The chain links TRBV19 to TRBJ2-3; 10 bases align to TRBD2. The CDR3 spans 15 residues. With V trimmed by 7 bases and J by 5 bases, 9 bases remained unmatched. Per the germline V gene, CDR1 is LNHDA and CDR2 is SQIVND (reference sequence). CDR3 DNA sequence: TGTGCCAGTACCAACCTAGCGGGAGTGGGAGATACGCAGTATTTT. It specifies CASTNLAGVGDTQYF.

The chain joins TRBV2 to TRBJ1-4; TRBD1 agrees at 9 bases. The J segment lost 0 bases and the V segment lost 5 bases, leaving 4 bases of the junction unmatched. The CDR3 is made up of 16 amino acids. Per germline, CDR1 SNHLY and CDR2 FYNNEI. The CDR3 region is CASSPTGGSTNEKLFF. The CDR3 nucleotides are TGTGCCAGCAGTCCGACAGGGGGATCAACTAATGAAAAACTGTTTTTT.